This T cell receptor beta chain appears in the sequencing data of a study of radiotherapy plus CTLA-4 blockade in lung cancer. Sequencing was performed with immunoSEQ multiplex PCR; in TCRdb, only in-frame clones are kept and a portion is missing. Of about 98,000 clones in the sample, around 90% were seen once. The sequence was obtained from a human donor with non-small cell lung cancer that progressed on radiotherapy plus ipilimumab. Specimen: peripheral blood, collected from a patient treated with radiotherapy plus ipilimumab.

The CDR3: CASSLAGAWGDTQYF. The CDR3 nucleotides are TGTGCCAGTTCCCTAGCGGGAGCATGGGGGGATACGCAGTATTTT. The V and J genes are TRBV19 and TRBJ2-3, with TRBD2 matching 10 bases. J gave up 6 bases and V 8 bases, and 11 bases lay outside the gene matches. The germline V gene has CDR1 LNHDA and CDR2 SQIVND (reference sequence). The CDR3 has 15 amino acids.